These 4 T cell receptor beta chains were all obtained from the same sample, sequenced in a study of shared clonotypes between healthy human individuals. CD8 cells regarded as naive lacked CD45RO, were positively chosen for CCR7, and omitted terminally differentiated effector memory CD45RA+ cells. Sequencing was performed with immunoSEQ multiplex PCR; in TCRdb, only in-frame clones are kept and a portion is missing. The table includes around 1,900,000 clones, 80% to 95% detected once. Input material: naive CD8+ T cells from PBMCs. The receptors come from a man between 18 and 29 years old in good health. Some clones in this sample may be carry-over from other donors' samples.

CDR3 coding DNA: TGTGCCAGCAGCCTCTCCGGGACCTTAACCGGGGAGCTGTTTTTT. It encodes CASSLSGTLTGELFF. J is TRBJ2-2 and V is TRBV9; possibly TRBD1 or TRBD2 for D (5 bases each). Trimming left V 4 bases short and J 5 bases short, with 15 bases between. CDR3 length: 15 amino acids. Germline V gene data show CDR1 as SGDLS and CDR2 as YYNGEE.

CDR3 sequence reads: CASTRGVNEQFF. CDR3 bases: TGTGCCAGTACCCGGGGGGTCAATGAGCAGTTCTTC. V is TRBV19 and J is TRBJ2-1; 7 bases line up with TRBD2. The CDR3 extends over 12 amino acids. The germline gives CDR1 LNHDA, CDR2 SQIVND (reference sequence). Trimming cost V 7 bases and J 6 bases; bases outside gene matches: 3.

The chain joins TRBV27 to TRBJ2-3, with D perhaps TRBD2 (5 bases). Trimming stripped 4 bases from V and 2 bases from J, with 16 bases between. CDR1 and CDR2 from the germline V gene are MNHEY and SMNVEV (reference sequence). The CDR3 has 16 residues. The CDR3 spells CASSSGLAPDTDTQYF. The CDR3 DNA sequence: TGTGCCAGCAGTTCCGGACTTGCGCCAGACACAGATACGCAGTATTTT.

The rearrangement joins TRBV28 to TRBJ2-7; TRBD1 matches at 7 bases. Germline V gives CDR1 MDHEN, CDR2 SYDVKM. Trimming at V came to 2 bases and at J to 5 bases, leaving 9 bases not matched to a gene. The CDR3 has 15 residues. CDR3 sequence reads: CASSLPPGGFDEQYF. The CDR3, as DNA: TGTGCCAGCAGTTTACCCCCAGGGGGATTCGACGAGCAGTACTTC. The full variable domain, its missing parts supplied by reference TRBV28 and TRBJ2-7, is DVKVTQSSRYLVKRTGEKVFLECVQDMDHENMFWYRQDPGLGLRLIYFSYDVKMKEKGDIPEGYSVSREKKERFSLILESASTNQTSMYLCASSLPPGGFDEQYFGPGTRLTVT.